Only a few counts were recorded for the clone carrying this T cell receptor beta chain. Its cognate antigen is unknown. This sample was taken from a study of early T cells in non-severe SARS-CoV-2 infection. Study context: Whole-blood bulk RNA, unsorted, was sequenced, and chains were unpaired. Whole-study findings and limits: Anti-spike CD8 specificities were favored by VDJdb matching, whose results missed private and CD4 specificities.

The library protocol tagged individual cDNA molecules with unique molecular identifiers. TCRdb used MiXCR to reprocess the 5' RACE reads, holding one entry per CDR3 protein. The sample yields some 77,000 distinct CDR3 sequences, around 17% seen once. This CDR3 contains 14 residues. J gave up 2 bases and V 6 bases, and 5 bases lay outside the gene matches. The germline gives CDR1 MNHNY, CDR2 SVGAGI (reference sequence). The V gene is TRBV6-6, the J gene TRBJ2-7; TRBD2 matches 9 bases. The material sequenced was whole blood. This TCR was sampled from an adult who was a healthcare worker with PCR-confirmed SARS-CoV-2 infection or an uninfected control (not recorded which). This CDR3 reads CASSVAGETYEQYF. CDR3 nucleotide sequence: TGTGCCAGCAGCGTAGCGGGGGAAACCTACGAGCAGTACTTC.